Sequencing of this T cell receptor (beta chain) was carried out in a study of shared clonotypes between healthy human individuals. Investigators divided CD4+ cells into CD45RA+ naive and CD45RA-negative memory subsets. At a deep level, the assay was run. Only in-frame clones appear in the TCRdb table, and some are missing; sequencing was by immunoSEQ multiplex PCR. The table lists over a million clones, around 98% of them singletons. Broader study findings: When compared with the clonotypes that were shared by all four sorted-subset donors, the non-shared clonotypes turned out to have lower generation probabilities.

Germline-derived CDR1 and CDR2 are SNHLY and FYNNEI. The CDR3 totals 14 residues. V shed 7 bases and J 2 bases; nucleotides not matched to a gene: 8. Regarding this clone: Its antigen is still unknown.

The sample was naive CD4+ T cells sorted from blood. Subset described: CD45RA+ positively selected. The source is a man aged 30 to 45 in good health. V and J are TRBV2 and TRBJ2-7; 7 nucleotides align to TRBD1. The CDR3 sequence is CASKQGSPTYEQYF. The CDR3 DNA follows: TGTGCCAGCAAACAGGGGTCCCCCACCTACGAGCAGTACTTC.